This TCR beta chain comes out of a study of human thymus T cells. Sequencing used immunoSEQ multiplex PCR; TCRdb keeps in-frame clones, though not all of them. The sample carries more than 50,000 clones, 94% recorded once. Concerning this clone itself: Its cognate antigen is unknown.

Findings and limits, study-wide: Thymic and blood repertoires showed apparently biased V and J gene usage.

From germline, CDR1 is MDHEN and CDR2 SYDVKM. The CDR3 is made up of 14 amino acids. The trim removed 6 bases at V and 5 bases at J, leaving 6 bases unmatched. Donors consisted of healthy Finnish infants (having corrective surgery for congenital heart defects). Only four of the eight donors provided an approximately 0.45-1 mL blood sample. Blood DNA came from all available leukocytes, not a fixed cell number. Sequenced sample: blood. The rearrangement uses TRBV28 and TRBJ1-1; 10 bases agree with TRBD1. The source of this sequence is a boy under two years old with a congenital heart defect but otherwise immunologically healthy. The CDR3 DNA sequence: TGTGCCAGCAGGCTGACAGGGGGCAGAACTGAAGCTTTCTTT. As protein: CASRLTGGRTEAFF. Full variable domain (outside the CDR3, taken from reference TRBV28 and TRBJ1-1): DVKVTQSSRYLVKRTGEKVFLECVQDMDHENMFWYRQDPGLGLRLIYFSYDVKMKEKGDIPEGYSVSREKKERFSLILESASTNQTSMYLCASRLTGGRTEAFFGQGTRLTVV.